This T cell receptor (beta chain) was identified during a study of T cell changes during pregnancy in multiple sclerosis. The table came from immunoSEQ multiplex PCR; TCRdb's copy has only in-frame clones and leaves some out. Among around 40,000 clones listed, under 95% were seen once. In germline, CDR1 is SGHRS, CDR2 YFSETQ. The CDR3 totals 15 residues. The V and J ends lost 0 bases and 8 bases respectively, with 17 bases between them. The sample here was CD4+ T cells from peripheral blood mononuclear cells, taken in the third trimester of pregnancy. This receptor was identified in a female donor with multiple sclerosis, enrolled in a pregnancy study. The chain joins TRBV5-1 to TRBJ1-2, with D perhaps TRBD1 (5 bases). CDR3 bases: TGCGCCAGCAGCTTGGATGGTCAGGGAAGAGGCGGCTACACCTTC. This gives the protein CASSLDGQGRGGYTF.